The table lists the clone carrying this T cell receptor (beta chain) with many counts. Using immunoSEQ multiplex PCR, the repertoire was profiled, and TCRdb retains in-frame clones only, with some absent. The top ten hold just under 9% of the sample, which has about 240,000 clones, approximately 90% seen once. The source of the sample is a study of blood T cell repertoires in COVID-19. Study-wide background: The study drew acute and convalescent COVID-19 samples from the United States, Italy and Spain.

Recovery meant two consecutive negative NP/OP PCR tests, professional clearance, or resolved symptoms. The germline gives CDR1 DFQATT, CDR2 SNEGSKA (reference sequence). The CDR3 is made up of 15 amino acids. The V end lost 3 bases, the J end lost 10 bases, and 24 bases lay between the germline ends. The chain has TRBV20-1 and TRBJ1-1; TRBD1 might be the D (5 bases). The sequenced sample consisted of PBMCs or T cells enriched from blood (not recorded which). This clonotype was obtained from a man aged 40-49 years who had recovered from COVID-19. The CDR3 region has the DNA TGCAGTGCTAGTACAGTTGGCAGGGCGTCGAATCTAGCTTTCTTT. It translates to CSASTVGRASNLAFF.